Listed below are T cell receptor beta chains from one sample, sequenced in a study of response to subunit inactivated influenza vaccine. TCRdb redid the calling of the RT-PCR reads with MiXCR, one entry per CDR3 protein. Of 650,000 to 800,000 distinct CDR3 sequences in the sample, 11% to 15% were seen once. Sequencing used PBMCs from blood, obtained roughly 15 days before vaccination. The receptors here all came from a man over 45 who received an inactivated influenza vaccine. CDR3s include the opening cysteine and the closing phenylalanine or tryptophan. D genes are given only for firm matches.

J gene	V gene	D gene	CDR3 protein
TRBJ2-1	TRBV28	NA	CASSFSLGVGLEQNEQFF
TRBJ2-7	TRBV5-5	NA	CASSNRGPYEQYF
TRBJ1-3	TRBV10-3	NA	CATYSGNTIYF
TRBJ1-1	TRBV5-4	NA	CASSLDSTLNTEAFF
TRBJ2-3	TRBV27	NA	CASSPLLARSTDTQYF
TRBJ2-7	TRBV10-3	NA	CAISESGPLGEQYF
TRBJ1-1	TRBV28	NA	CASSLLEGTEAFF
TRBJ1-4	TRBV4-1	NA	CASSSTRDPMKKLFF
TRBJ2-7	TRBV5-1	TRBD2	CASSLPRLPGLKRHEQYF
TRBJ1-2	TRBV20-1	TRBD1	CSADPGQSYGYTF
TRBJ2-3	TRBV10-3	NA	CAISDSPRRTDTQYF
TRBJ1-4	TRBV6-1	TRBD1	CASTRDRRNEKLFF
TRBJ2-1	TRBV20-1	TRBD2	CSAQWGAGGNEQFF
TRBJ2-1	TRBV7-2	NA	CASSPRGKHEQFF
TRBJ2-1	TRBV9	TRBD2	CASSVDGGGGTEQFF